The 30 T cell receptor beta chains below come from one sample, sequenced in a study of PD-L1 blockade in urothelial cancer (TCRdb year 2017). What the time point label conveys for this sample: peripheral blood 6 weeks after treatment start. Libraries were prepared through the immunoSEQ multiplex PCR assay. TCRdb took this table from immuneACCESS and kept in-frame rearrangements with V and J called. Such tables lack part of the clones; where checked against another copy, unresolved V genes explain under half of the gap, and the rest is unexplained. This sample has tens of thousands of clones in its table, and about 93% of those were observed once. Around 11% of the sample lies in the top ten. The input for sequencing was PBMCs, taken around atezolizumab (anti-PD-L1) treatment. These receptors were obtained from an older woman with urothelial cancer.

Details on this clone: At one end, the junction sequence differs from germline, possibly due to a read error. This chain uses TRBV6-1 with TRBJ2-3; 10 nucleotides align to TRBD2. The CDR3 covers 16 residues. Germline V gene sequence: CDR1 MNHNS, CDR2 SASEGT. The CDR3 region has the DNA TGTGCCAGCAGCGAAGTAGCGGGAGGAACCACAGATACGCAGTATTTT. It translates to CASSEVAGGTTDTQYF.

The chain combines TRBV7-3 with TRBJ2-2; 10 nucleotides match TRBD2. Losses at the gene ends were 6 bases for V and 5 bases for J; bases not matched to a gene: 6. Germline V CDR1 and CDR2: SGHTA, FQGTGA. The CDR3 consists of 15 residues. CDR3 protein: CASSSLAGETGELFF. DNA of the CDR3: TGTGCCAGCAGTTCCCTAGCGGGGGAAACCGGGGAGCTGTTTTTT.

This chain connects TRBV11-1 to TRBJ2-1; TRBD2 agrees at 10 bases. V lost 4 bases, J lost 0 bases, and 3 bases stayed unmatched. CDR3 length equals 16 residues. CDR1 and CDR2 from the germline V gene are SGHAT and FQDESV (reference sequence). CDR3 region: CASSSLAGASYNEQFF. The CDR3 DNA sequence: TGTGCCAGCAGCTCCCTAGCGGGGGCCTCCTACAATGAGCAGTTCTTC. Full variable domain (missing parts from reference TRBV11-1 and TRBJ2-1): EAEVAQSPRYKITEKSQAVAFWCDPISGHATLYWYRQILGQGPELLVQFQDESVVDDSQLPKDRFSAERLKGVDSTLKIQPAELGDSAMYLCASSSLAGASYNEQFFGPGTRLTVL.

The genes are TRBV10-3 and TRBJ2-3; D remains unclear. Germline lookup yields CDR1 ENHRY and CDR2 SYGVKD. V lost 4 bases and J 5 bases, leaving 7 bases between the germline ends. The CDR3 runs to 12 residues. The CDR3 reads CAISGAQDTQYF. CDR3 in DNA: TGTGCCATCAGTGGGGCACAAGATACGCAGTATTTT.

V and J are TRBV27 and TRBJ2-7; 15 bases map to TRBD2. The length of the CDR3 is 16 residues. The V segment lost 7 bases and the J segment 2 bases; nucleotides outside the gene matches: 6. The germline CDR1 and CDR2 sequences are MNHEY and SMNVEV (reference sequence). CDR3 protein: CASKGLAGGPAYEQYF. The CDR3 region has the DNA TGTGCCAGCAAAGGACTAGCGGGAGGGCCAGCCTACGAGCAGTACTTC.

In DNA, the CDR3 is TGCAGCGTTGCAGCAGGTACTAACTATGGCTACACCTTC. Its translation: CSVAAGTNYGYTF. The chain recombines TRBV29-1 with TRBJ1-2; D gene ambiguous. The CDR3 runs to 13 residues. Trimming shortened V by 4 bases and J by 0 bases, and 9 bases separated the two germline ends. Germline-derived CDR1 and CDR2 are SQVTM and ANQGSEA. The full variable domain, rest sourced from reference TRBV29-1 and TRBJ1-2, is SAVISQKPSRDICQRGTSLTIQCQVDSQVTMMFWYRQQPGQSLTLIATANQGSEATYESGFVIDKFPISRPNLTFSTLTVSNMSPEDSSIYLCSVAAGTNYGYTFGSGTRLTVV.

This clone has just a few counts. This chain connects TRBV19 to TRBJ1-1; D gene ambiguous. Germline CDR1 and CDR2: LNHDA and SQIVND (reference sequence). This CDR3 has 13 amino acids. Trimming pared 8 bases from V and 1 base from J, leaving 11 bases between. The CDR3 spells CASYLTGNTEAFF. The CDR3 DNA reads TGTGCCAGTTACCTAACGGGGAACACTGAAGCTTTCTTT.

The chain combines TRBV4-3 with TRBJ2-7, with 12 bases fitting TRBD2. CDR1 LGHNA and CDR2 YSLEER come from the germline V gene. V shed 6 bases, J shed 0 bases, and the junction held 12 bases outside the gene matches. This CDR3 is built from 18 residues. The chain's CDR3 is CASSQRLAGDLPSYEQYF. The DNA of the CDR3 is TGCGCCAGCAGTCAACGACTAGCGGGAGACCTACCCTCCTACGAGCAGTACTTC.

CDR3: CASSQDRQGGRETQYF. The CDR3, as DNA: TGCGCCAGCAGCCAAGATAGACAGGGTGGTCGAGAGACCCAGTACTTC. The V and J genes are TRBV4-3 and TRBJ2-5; 7 bases match TRBD1. With 0 bases clipped from V and 4 bases from J, the junction kept 8 bases outside the gene matches. CDR1 LGHNA and CDR2 YSLEER come from the germline V gene. The length of the CDR3 is 16 residues.

The chain joins TRBV27 to TRBJ2-7, with TRBD2 matching over 13 bases. The trim removed 8 bases at V and 3 bases at J, leaving 4 bases unmatched. The CDR3 is 14 residues long. CDR1 is MNHEY, CDR2 SMNVEV, per germline (reference sequence). The CDR3 DNA reads TGTGCCAGCGGGAGGACTAGCGGGAGCTACGAGCAGTACTTC. Amino acid sequence: CASGRTSGSYEQYF.

This sequence joins TRBV7-3 and TRBJ2-3; 9 nucleotides line up with TRBD1. The trim removed 5 bases at V and 4 bases at J, leaving 7 bases unmatched. This CDR3 is built from 15 residues. CDR1 and CDR2 (germline): SGHTA, FQGTGA. The CDR3 bases are TGTGCCAGCAGCACCGGGGACAGGGAGCCAGATACGCAGTATTTT. Translation: CASSTGDREPDTQYF.

This chain links TRBV5-1 with TRBJ1-1; D not resolved. Germline V gene data show CDR1 as SGHRS and CDR2 as YFSETQ. The CDR3 is 15 amino acids. Deletions cut 0 bases from V and 0 bases from J, with 9 bases between. The CDR3 bases are TGCGCCAGCAGCTTGGAATTTCATGTGAACACTGAAGCTTTCTTT. Amino acid sequence: CASSLEFHVNTEAFF.

The chain joins TRBV28 to TRBJ2-3; 8 bases align to TRBD2. The V and J ends lost 4 bases and 3 bases, in that order; junction bases with no gene match: 9. Germline CDR1 MDHEN, CDR2 SYDVKM. The CDR3 is made up of 16 amino acids. CDR3 loop: CASSSRVAGRTDTQYF. The CDR3 coding sequence is TGTGCCAGCAGTTCCAGGGTAGCGGGACGTACAGATACGCAGTATTTT.

The table lists this clone with a count of one. The chain employs TRBV28 and TRBJ2-7; a weak D match, TRBD2 (5 bases). CDR3 length equals 15 residues. V was clipped by 5 bases and J by 6 bases, with 20 bases between them. In germline, CDR1 is MDHEN, CDR2 SYDVKM. The CDR3 bases are TGTGCCAGCAGTCCTAGGTCGGGATGGGCGGCCGAGCAGTACTTC. It encodes CASSPRSGWAAEQYF.

The chain joins TRBV5-4 to TRBJ2-1; D may be TRBD2 (6 bases). Per germline, CDR1 SGHNT and CDR2 YYREEE (reference sequence). The CDR3 loop spans 16 amino acids. Trimming stripped 1 base from V and 1 base from J, with 12 bases between. The CDR3 sequence: CASSLWGGVSYNEQFF. The CDR3 region has the DNA TGTGCCAGCAGCTTGTGGGGCGGGGTGTCCTACAATGAGCAGTTCTTC.

The V call is TRBV6-5, the J call TRBJ1-5, with D perhaps matching TRBD1 (5 bases). Germline V CDR1 and CDR2: MNHEY, SVGAGI. The V gene lost 2 bases and the J gene lost 6 bases, with 8 bases spanning the gap. This CDR3 region has 13 residues. The CDR3 protein is CASSYDSSQPQHF. As DNA, the CDR3 is TGTGCCAGCAGTTACGACAGCTCTCAGCCCCAGCATTTT.

The chain recombines TRBV10-2 with TRBJ2-3; 14 bases agree with TRBD2. Trimming cost V 3 bases and J 5 bases; bases outside gene matches: 7. The CDR3 totals 17 residues. CDR1 and CDR2 from the germline V gene are WSHSY and SAAADI. The CDR3 DNA sequence: TGCGCCAGCAGTGACCCGGGACTAGCGGGAGTGGTAGATACGCAGTATTTT. It encodes CASSDPGLAGVVDTQYF.

The CDR3 DNA sequence: TGTGCCAGCACTCCGACTAGCTCTAGTGCAGATACGCAGTATTTT. This codes for CASTPTSSSADTQYF. This sequence joins TRBV7-2 and TRBJ2-3; 7 bases align to TRBD2. The CDR3 covers 15 residues. Germline values: CDR1 SGHTA, CDR2 FQGNSA. Losses at the gene ends were 7 bases for V and 4 bases for J; bases not matched to a gene: 11.

V and J are TRBV7-3 and TRBJ2-4; 8 nucleotides align to TRBD1. V lost 5 bases, J lost 4 bases, and 4 bases stayed unmatched. The CDR3 contains 14 residues. CDR1 is SGHTA, CDR2 FQGTGA, per germline. CDR3 region: CASSPGQGKNIQYF. The DNA of the CDR3 is TGTGCCAGCAGCCCCGGACAGGGTAAAAACATTCAGTACTTC.

This rearrangement joins TRBV7-2 to TRBJ1-2; D gene uncertain. V lost 3 bases and J 3 bases, leaving 8 bases between the germline ends. The CDR3 sequence is 13 residues long. Germline V gene data show CDR1 as SGHTA and CDR2 as FQGNSA. CDR3 nucleotide sequence: TGTGCCAGCAGCTTGAACAGAGACTATGGCTACACCTTC. Encoded protein: CASSLNRDYGYTF.

The gene calls are TRBV7-9 and TRBJ2-1; D call uncertain. Trimming took 2 bases from V and 4 from J, leaving 12 bases between them. The CDR3 sequence is 15 residues long. Germline V gives CDR1 SEHNR, CDR2 FQNEAQ (reference sequence). The CDR3 DNA reads as TGTGCCAGCAGCTTAAGGCTCCTAGAGTACAATGAGCAGTTCTTC. Residues: CASSLRLLEYNEQFF. Drawing the rest from reference TRBV7-9 and TRBJ2-1, the complete variable domain is DTGVSQNPRHKITKRGQNVTFRCDPISEHNRLYWYRQTLGQGPEFLTYFQNEAQLEKSRLLSDRFSAERPKGSFSTLEIQRTEQGDSAMYLCASSLRLLEYNEQFFGPGTRLTVL.

This chain links TRBV11-3 with TRBJ1-1, with TRBD1 matching 9 bases. Germline V gene sequence: CDR1 SGHNT, CDR2 YENEEA. Trimming cost V 1 base and J 5 bases; bases outside gene matches: 2. This CDR3 comprises 14 residues. In nucleotides, the CDR3 is TGTGCCAGCAGCTTAGGGACAGGGGATACTGAAGCTTTCTTT. Residues: CASSLGTGDTEAFF.

This chain connects TRBV5-1 to TRBJ2-7; D might be TRBD2 (6 bases). CDR1 is SGHRS, CDR2 YFSETQ, per germline. V was shortened by 0 bases and J by 3 bases, with 16 bases between the two germline ends. The CDR3 runs 16 residues. The CDR3 sequence: CASSLVATSGFYEQYF. In DNA form, the CDR3 reads TGCGCCAGCAGCTTGGTGGCGACTAGTGGATTCTACGAGCAGTACTTC.

The chain has TRBV27 and TRBJ2-1; 9 nucleotides agree with TRBD1. Trimming at V came to 5 bases and at J to 5 bases, leaving 10 bases not matched to a gene. Germline CDR1 MNHEY, CDR2 SMNVEV (reference sequence). The CDR3 loop spans 16 amino acids. The CDR3 nucleotides read TGTGCCAGCAGTCAAAATACAGGGGGCCGAAACAATGAGCAGTTCTTC. This gives the protein CASSQNTGGRNNEQFF.

The chain is built from TRBV11-2 and TRBJ2-7; D might be TRBD2 (6 bases). CDR3 length: 14 amino acids. The V gene's germline CDR1 is SGHAT and CDR2 FQNNGV. Trimming took 2 bases from V and 0 from J, leaving 8 bases between them. The DNA for the CDR3 is TGTGCCAGCAGCTTATTCGGGAGCTCCTACGAGCAGTACTTC. Amino acid sequence: CASSLFGSSYEQYF.

The rearrangement links TRBV4-3 to TRBJ2-2, with TRBD2 matching 12 bases. The CDR3 length is 20 residues. Germline-derived CDR1 and CDR2 are LGHNA and YSLEER. V shed 4 bases, J shed 4 bases, and the junction held 16 bases outside the gene matches. The CDR3 loop reads CASSPSSSLLAGGRTGELFF. Here the CDR3 DNA reads TGCGCCAGCAGCCCCTCCTCATCCTTACTAGCGGGAGGTCGCACCGGGGAGCTGTTTTTT.

The genes are TRBV28 and TRBJ1-5; weak D call: TRBD1 (6 bases). V lost 6 bases, J lost 6 bases, and 12 bases lay in between. Germline loops: CDR1 MDHEN, CDR2 SYDVKM. The CDR3 extends over 13 amino acids. The CDR3 nucleotides read TGTGCCAGCAGCCTCGGCAGGGGTCAGCCCCAGCATTTT. Its protein product is CASSLGRGQPQHF.

The chain carries TRBV11-2 and TRBJ2-7, with D maybe TRBD2 (5 bases). V lost 4 bases, J lost 5 bases, and 21 bases lay in between. The CDR3 totals 16 residues. Germline CDR1 SGHAT, CDR2 FQNNGV. The CDR3 DNA is TGTGCCAGCAGCTCTCCGGCTCGTCCCATCGGGGACGAGCAGTACTTC. Residues: CASSSPARPIGDEQYF.

The chain uses TRBV5-1 and TRBJ1-1, with D possibly being TRBD1 (5 bases). CDR3 length equals 15 residues. The V end lost 2 bases, the J end lost 0 bases, and 11 bases lay between the germline ends. Germline CDR1 SGHRS, CDR2 YFSETQ. CDR3 protein: CASSFDRPVNTEAFF. The CDR3 DNA is TGCGCCAGCAGCTTCGACAGACCGGTGAACACTGAAGCTTTCTTT.

This clone was seen a handful of times. The gene calls are TRBV6-5 and TRBJ2-7; 7 nucleotides match TRBD1. Germline values: CDR1 MNHEY, CDR2 SVGAGI. The CDR3 runs to 14 residues. Losses at the gene ends were 4 bases for V and 0 bases for J; bases not matched to a gene: 3. CDR3 nucleotides: TGTGCCAGCAGTTCCGGACAGGCCTCCTACGAGCAGTACTTC. Translated: CASSSGQASYEQYF.